The entry below gives a single TCR beta chain sequence along with its context. As yet, its antigen is unknown. The CDR3 consists of 14 residues. V dropped 6 bases and J dropped 1 base, with 12 bases sitting between them. From germline, CDR1 is SGDLS and CDR2 YYNGEE. This entry belongs to a study of OX40 agonist ivuxolimab in advanced cancers. The wider study: Partial responses occurred in three patients (one hepatocellular carcinoma, two cutaneous melanoma). The study's findings and limits: Averaged across samples, CD8+ T cells carried more expanded clones than CD4+ did.

Method: immunoSEQ multiplex PCR; TCRdb's copy keeps in-frame clones and lacks some. The profile shows roughly 63,000 clones, 75% to 90% of them singletons. Sequences were derived from CD4+ or CD8+ T cells sorted from blood, sampled in a trial of the OX40 agonist ivuxolimab. The TCR comes from an adult with an advanced solid tumor such as melanoma, head and neck, liver or kidney cancer. The V gene is TRBV9, the J gene TRBJ2-3; no clear D. The CDR3 region has the DNA TGTGCCAGCACCCGGCTCGATGGCACAGATACGCAGTATTTT. Its translation: CASTRLDGTDTQYF.